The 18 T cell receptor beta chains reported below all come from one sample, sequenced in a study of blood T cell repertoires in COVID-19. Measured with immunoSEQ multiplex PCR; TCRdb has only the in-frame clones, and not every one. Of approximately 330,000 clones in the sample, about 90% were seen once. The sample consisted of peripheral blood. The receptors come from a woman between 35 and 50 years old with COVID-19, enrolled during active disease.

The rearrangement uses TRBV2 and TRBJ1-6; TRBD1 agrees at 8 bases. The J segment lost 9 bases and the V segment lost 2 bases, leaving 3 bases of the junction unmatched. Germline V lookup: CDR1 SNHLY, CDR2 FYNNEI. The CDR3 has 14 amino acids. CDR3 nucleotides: TGTGCCAGCAGTGAAATAACAGGGGGTTCACCCCTCCACTTT. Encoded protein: CASSEITGGSPLHF.

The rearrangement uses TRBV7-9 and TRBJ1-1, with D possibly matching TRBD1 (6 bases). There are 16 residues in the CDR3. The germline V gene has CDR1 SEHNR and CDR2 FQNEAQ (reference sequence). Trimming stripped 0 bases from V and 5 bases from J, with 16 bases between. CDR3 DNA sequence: TGTGCCAGCAGCTTAGCCTCAGGGGTGGGGAAAACTGAAGCTTTCTTT. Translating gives CASSLASGVGKTEAFF. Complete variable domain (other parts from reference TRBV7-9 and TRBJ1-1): DTGVSQNPRHKITKRGQNVTFRCDPISEHNRLYWYRQTLGQGPEFLTYFQNEAQLEKSRLLSDRFSAERPKGSFSTLEIQRTEQGDSAMYLCASSLASGVGKTEAFFGQGTRLTVV.

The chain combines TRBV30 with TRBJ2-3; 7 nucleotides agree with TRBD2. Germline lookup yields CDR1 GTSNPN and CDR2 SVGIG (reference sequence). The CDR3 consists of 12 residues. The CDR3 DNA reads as TGTGCTGGGGGGGGAGGGACAGATACGCAGTATTTT. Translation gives CAGGGGTDTQYF.

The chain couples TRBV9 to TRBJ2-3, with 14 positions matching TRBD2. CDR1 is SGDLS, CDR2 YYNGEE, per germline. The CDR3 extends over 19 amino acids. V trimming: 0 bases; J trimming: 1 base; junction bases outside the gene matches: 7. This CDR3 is CASSVGLPGLAGGTDTQYF. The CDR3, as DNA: TGTGCCAGCAGCGTAGGTCTCCCGGGACTAGCGGGAGGCACAGATACGCAGTATTTT.

DNA of the CDR3: TGTGCCAGCAGTGATGGGGGTTGGGGGCATTCGCCCACTGAAGCTTTCTTT. This gives the protein CASSDGGWGHSPTEAFF. The chain combines TRBV6-1 with TRBJ1-1, with D possibly TRBD1 on 6 matching bases. There are 17 residues in the CDR3. V lost 3 bases to trimming and J lost 4 bases, with 21 bases between them. Per germline, CDR1 MNHNS and CDR2 SASEGT.

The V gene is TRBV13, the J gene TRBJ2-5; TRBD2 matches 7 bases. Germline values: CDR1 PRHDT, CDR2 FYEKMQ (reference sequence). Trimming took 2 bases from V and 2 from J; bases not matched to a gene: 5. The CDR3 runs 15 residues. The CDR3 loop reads CASSLLTAGQETQYF. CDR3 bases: TGTGCCAGCAGCTTATTGACAGCGGGGCAAGAGACCCAGTACTTC.

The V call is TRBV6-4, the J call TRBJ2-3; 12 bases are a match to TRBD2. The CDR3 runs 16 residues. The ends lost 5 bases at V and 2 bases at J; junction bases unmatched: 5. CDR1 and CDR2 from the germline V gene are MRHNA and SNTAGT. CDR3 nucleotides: TGTGCCAGCAGTTTGACTAGCGGGGGTTCCACAGATACGCAGTATTTT. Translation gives CASSLTSGGSTDTQYF.

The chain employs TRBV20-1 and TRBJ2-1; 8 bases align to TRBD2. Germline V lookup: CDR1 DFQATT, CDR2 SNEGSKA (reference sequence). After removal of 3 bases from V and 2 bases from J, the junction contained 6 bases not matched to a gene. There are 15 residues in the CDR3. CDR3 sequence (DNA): TGCAGTGCTAGTATAAACGGGGGGGCCTACAATGAGCAGTTCTTC. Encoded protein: CSASINGGAYNEQFF.

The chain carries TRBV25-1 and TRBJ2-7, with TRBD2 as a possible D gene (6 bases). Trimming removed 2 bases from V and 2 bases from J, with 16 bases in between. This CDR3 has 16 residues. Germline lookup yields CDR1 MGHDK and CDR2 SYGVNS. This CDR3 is CASSEPVRTGAYEQYF. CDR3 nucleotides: TGTGCCAGCAGTGAACCCGTCCGGACGGGAGCCTACGAGCAGTACTTC.

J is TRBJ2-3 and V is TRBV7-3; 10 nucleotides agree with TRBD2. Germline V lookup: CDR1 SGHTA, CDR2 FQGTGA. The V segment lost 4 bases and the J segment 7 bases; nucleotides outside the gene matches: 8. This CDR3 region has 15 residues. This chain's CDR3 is CASSSGERGGHTQYF. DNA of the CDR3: TGTGCCAGCAGCTCCGGGGAGCGGGGGGGCCATACGCAGTATTTT.

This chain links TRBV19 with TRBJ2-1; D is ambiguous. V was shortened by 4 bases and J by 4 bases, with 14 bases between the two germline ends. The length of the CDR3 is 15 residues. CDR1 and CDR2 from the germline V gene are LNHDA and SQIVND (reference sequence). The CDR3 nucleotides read TGTGCCAGTAGTACTCAGGATCTTGCTTACAATGAGCAGTTCTTC. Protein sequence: CASSTQDLAYNEQFF. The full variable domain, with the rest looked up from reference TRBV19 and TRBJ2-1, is DGGITQSPKYLFRKEGQNVTLSCEQNLNHDAMYWYRQDPGQGLRLIYYSQIVNDFQKGDIAEGYSVSREKKESFPLTVTSAQKNPTAFYLCASSTQDLAYNEQFFGPGTRLTVL.

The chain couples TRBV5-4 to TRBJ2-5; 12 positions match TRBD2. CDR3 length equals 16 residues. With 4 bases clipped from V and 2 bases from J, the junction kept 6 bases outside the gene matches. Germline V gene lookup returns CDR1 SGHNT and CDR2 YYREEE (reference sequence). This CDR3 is CASSLPGLAGQETQYF. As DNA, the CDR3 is TGTGCCAGCAGCCTTCCGGGACTAGCGGGTCAAGAGACCCAGTACTTC.

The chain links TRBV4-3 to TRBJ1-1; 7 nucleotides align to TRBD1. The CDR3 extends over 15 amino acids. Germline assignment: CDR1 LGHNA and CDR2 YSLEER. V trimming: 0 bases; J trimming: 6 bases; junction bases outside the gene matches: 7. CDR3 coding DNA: TGCGCCAGCAGCCAAGAGGGCAGGGGGGTCGCTGAAGCTTTCTTT. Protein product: CASSQEGRGVAEAFF.

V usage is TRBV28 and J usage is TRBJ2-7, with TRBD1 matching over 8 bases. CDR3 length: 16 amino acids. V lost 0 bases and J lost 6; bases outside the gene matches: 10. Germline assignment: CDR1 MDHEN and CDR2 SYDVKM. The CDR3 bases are TGTGCCAGCAGTTTATGGCCCCCAGGGGGCGATGGCGAGCAGTACTTC. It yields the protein CASSLWPPGGDGEQYF.

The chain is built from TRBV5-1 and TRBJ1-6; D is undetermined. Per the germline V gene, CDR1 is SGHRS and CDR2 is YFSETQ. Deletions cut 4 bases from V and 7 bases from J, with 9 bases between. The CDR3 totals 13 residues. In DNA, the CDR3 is TGCGCCAGCAGCACGACGGAGAATTCACCCCTCCACTTT. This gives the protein CASSTTENSPLHF.

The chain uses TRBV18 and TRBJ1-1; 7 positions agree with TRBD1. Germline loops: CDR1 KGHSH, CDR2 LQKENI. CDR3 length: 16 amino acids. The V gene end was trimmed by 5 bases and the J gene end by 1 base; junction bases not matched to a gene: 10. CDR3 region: CASSASGGAWNTEAFF. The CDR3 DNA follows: TGTGCCAGCTCAGCCTCAGGGGGTGCCTGGAACACTGAAGCTTTCTTT.

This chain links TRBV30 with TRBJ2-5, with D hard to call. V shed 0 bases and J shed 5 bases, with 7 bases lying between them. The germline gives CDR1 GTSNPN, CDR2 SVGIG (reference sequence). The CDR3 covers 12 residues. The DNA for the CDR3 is TGTGCCTGGAGTGTACACGGGGAGACCCAGTACTTC. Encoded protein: CAWSVHGETQYF.

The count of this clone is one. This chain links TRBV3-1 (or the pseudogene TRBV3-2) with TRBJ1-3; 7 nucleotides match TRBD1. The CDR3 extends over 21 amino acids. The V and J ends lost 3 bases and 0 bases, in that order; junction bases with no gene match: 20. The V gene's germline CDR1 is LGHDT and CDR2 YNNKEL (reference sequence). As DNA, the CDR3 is TGTGCCAGCAGCCACCCCCAACCAGACAGGGTTGAGTCCTCCTCTGGAAACACCATATATTTT. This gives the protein CASSHPQPDRVESSSGNTIYF.